A selection of T cell receptor beta chains follows, all from one sample in a study of blood T cell repertoires in COVID-19. Using immunoSEQ multiplex PCR, the repertoire was profiled, and TCRdb retains in-frame clones only, with some absent. The table shows 200,000 or so clones, with roughly 81% occurring only once. The sample comprised peripheral blood. These receptors were taken from a woman aged 65 to 85 with active or convalescent COVID-19. Each CDR3 is given with its conserved first and last residue. A D gene is named only where the DNA matches it firmly. Size is omitted from some rows. Given values are once, few, many or a class for expanded clones.

d_gene,j_gene,abundance,v_gene,CDR3aa,CDR3nt
TRBD1,TRBJ1-4,NA,TRBV5-1,CASSTGQGVREKLFF,TGCGCCAGCAGCACTGGACAGGGGGTTCGTGAAAAACTGTTTTTT
NA,TRBJ2-1,NA,TRBV7-7,CASSSGLAFEQFF,TGTGCTAGCAGCTCAGGACTGGCGTTTGAGCAGTTCTTC
NA,TRBJ2-5,NA,TRBV27,CASSRIEGDGETQYF,TGTGCCAGCAGCCGGATAGAGGGCGACGGGGAGACCCAGTACTTC
NA,TRBJ2-2,NA,TRBV24-1,CATSDPGQNTGELFF,TGTGCCACCAGTGATCCTGGACAGAACACCGGGGAGCTGTTTTTT
NA,TRBJ1-1,NA,TRBV7-9,CASSEAAGTEAFF,TGTGCCAGCTCGGAGGCAGCAGGCACTGAAGCTTTCTTT
NA,TRBJ1-1,NA,TRBV7-8,CASSFFSTEAFF,TGTGCCAGCAGCTTTTTTAGCACTGAAGCTTTCTTT
TRBD2,TRBJ2-1,NA,TRBV29-1,CSAEAGGFDNEQFF,TGCAGCGCGGAAGCGGGAGGGTTTGACAATGAGCAGTTCTTC
NA,TRBJ1-1,NA,TRBV19,CASSWGQANTEAFF,TGTGCCAGTAGTTGGGGGCAAGCGAACACTGAAGCTTTCTTT
NA,TRBJ2-5,NA,TRBV6-5,CASKRREIGAQYF,TGTGCCAGCAAAAGGCGGGAAATAGGGGCCCAGTACTTC
TRBD2,TRBJ2-5,NA,TRBV5-4,CASSPGGGPQYF,TGTGCCAGCAGCCCGGGAGGGGGGCCCCAGTACTTC
TRBD2,TRBJ2-7,once,TRBV9,CASSPSAGVVYEQYF,TGTGCCAGCAGCCCCTCAGCGGGAGTCGTGTACGAGCAGTACTTC
TRBD2,TRBJ2-1,NA,TRBV4-1,CASSPGFRTSGSYRSSYNEQFF,TGCGCCAGCAGCCCCGGGTTCCGGACTAGCGGGAGCTACAGGAGCTCCTACAATGAGCAGTTCTTC
TRBD2,TRBJ2-5,NA,TRBV29-1,CSVDRSAGGQETQYF,TGCAGCGTTGACCGGAGCGCGGGGGGCCAAGAGACCCAGTACTTC
TRBD1,TRBJ1-6,NA,TRBV19,CASSISADRGNSPLHF,TGTGCCAGTAGTATTTCGGCTGACAGGGGTAATTCACCCCTCCACTTT
TRBD1,TRBJ1-1,NA,TRBV5-1,CASSRQGGLNTEAFF,TGCGCCAGCAGCCGACAGGGGGGACTGAACACTGAAGCTTTCTTT
TRBD1,TRBJ2-2,NA,TRBV3-1/TRBV3-2,CASSQDPVLDRGQDTGELFF,TGTGCCAGCAGCCAAGACCCAGTACTGGACAGGGGGCAGGACACCGGGGAGCTGTTTTTT
NA,TRBJ2-1,NA,TRBV5-4,CASSLFRDNYNEQFF,TGTGCCAGCAGCCTTTTCCGGGACAACTACAATGAGCAGTTCTTC
TRBD1,TRBJ1-6,once,TRBV7-8,CASSPGTGGGSPLHF,TGTGCCAGCAGCCCCGGGACAGGGGGGGGTTCACCCCTCCACTTT
TRBD2,TRBJ2-7,once,TRBV29-1,CSAADRGLAGTISYEQYF,TGCAGCGCCGCTGACAGGGGACTAGCGGGAACTATCTCCTACGAGCAGTACTTC
NA,TRBJ1-3,once,TRBV6-5,CASSYRQGNTIYF,TGTGCCAGCAGTTACCGACAGGGAAACACCATATATTTT
NA,TRBJ1-2,NA,TRBV6-5,CASSYFGDYGYTF,TGTGCCAGCAGTTACTTCGGGGACTATGGCTACACCTTC
NA,TRBJ2-6,NA,TRBV15,CATSSLHSSGANVLTF,TGTGCCACCAGCAGCCTCCATAGCTCTGGGGCCAACGTCCTGACTTTC
NA,TRBJ1-1,NA,TRBV5-4,CASSKYRDTEAFF,TGTGCCAGCAGCAAATACAGAGACACTGAAGCTTTCTTT
TRBD1,TRBJ2-2,NA,TRBV6-1,CASSDRGRTGELFF,TGTGCCAGCAGTGACAGGGGGCGGACCGGGGAGCTGTTTTTT
NA,TRBJ2-2,NA,TRBV18,CASSPGQVVTGELFF,TGTGCCAGCTCACCAGGCCAGGTCGTCACCGGGGAGCTGTTTTTT
TRBD1,TRBJ2-5,NA,TRBV18,CASSPPRDRYQETQYF,TGTGCCAGCTCGCCGCCCCGGGACAGGTACCAAGAGACCCAGTACTTC
NA,TRBJ1-6,NA,TRBV19,CASSIGRGMNSPLHF,TGTGCCAGTAGTATAGGAAGGGGGATGAATTCACCCCTCCACTTT
TRBD2,TRBJ2-7,once,TRBV19,CASSKREGYEQYF,TGTGCCAGTAGCAAGCGGGAGGGCTACGAGCAGTACTTC
NA,TRBJ2-7,NA,TRBV6-5,CASSRGKENEQYF,TGTGCCAGCAGCCGGGGGAAGGAAAACGAGCAGTACTTC
NA,TRBJ2-2,NA,TRBV9,CASSAGGVQGGELFF,TGTGCCAGCAGCGCGGGCGGGGTCCAGGGCGGGGAGCTGTTTTTT
TRBD2,TRBJ2-5,NA,TRBV6-1,CASSEAAVAGLLETQYF,TGTGCCAGCAGTGAAGCGGCGGTAGCGGGACTATTGGAGACCCAGTACTTC
TRBD1,TRBJ2-7,NA,TRBV30,CAWSVAGGVYEQYF,TGTGCCTGGAGTGTAGCAGGGGGAGTCTACGAGCAGTACTTC
NA,TRBJ2-7,NA,TRBV2,CASSQRGLGGEQYF,TGTGCCAGCAGTCAGAGGGGGCTGGGGGGCGAGCAGTACTTC
NA,TRBJ2-1,NA,TRBV18,CASSPLVGASDEQFF,TGTGCCAGCTCACCACTAGTAGGGGCCTCGGATGAGCAGTTCTTC
NA,TRBJ2-7,once,TRBV2,CASSGTVLYEQYF,TGTGCCAGCAGTGGAACAGTTCTCTACGAGCAGTACTTC
NA,TRBJ2-1,NA,TRBV24-1,CATSDPGYEQFF,TGTGCCACCAGTGATCCCGGGTATGAGCAGTTCTTC
NA,TRBJ1-1,NA,TRBV11-2,CASSLAQGNTEAFF,TGTGCCAGCAGCTTAGCTCAGGGGAACACTGAAGCTTTCTTT
TRBD1,TRBJ1-2,NA,TRBV6-6,CASSLSPGGYGYTF,TGTGCCAGCAGTTTATCCCCAGGGGGATATGGCTACACCTTC
NA,TRBJ2-5,NA,TRBV5-4,CASSEQAYQETQYF,TGTGCCAGCAGCGAACAGGCGTACCAAGAGACCCAGTACTTC
NA,TRBJ2-7,NA,TRBV6-1,CASSEANGYEQYF,TGTGCCAGCAGTGAAGCTAACGGCTACGAGCAGTACTTC
NA,TRBJ2-6,NA,TRBV5-4,CASSLGGLSGANVLTF,TGTGCCAGCAGCTTGGGGGGCCTCTCTGGGGCCAACGTCCTGACTTTC
NA,TRBJ2-1,NA,TRBV5-1,CASSLRLGNNEQFF,TGCGCCAGCAGCTTGAGACTAGGGAACAATGAGCAGTTCTTC
TRBD1,TRBJ2-7,NA,TRBV7-6,CASSLGQGAYEQYF,TGTGCCAGCAGCTTAGGACAGGGGGCCTACGAGCAGTACTTC
TRBD1,TRBJ1-4,NA,TRBV3-1/TRBV3-2,CASSRPGQGSEKLFF,TGTGCCAGCAGCCGACCGGGACAGGGGAGTGAAAAACTGTTTTTT
NA,TRBJ1-1,NA,TRBV2,CASRVEQGRTEAFF,TGTGCCAGCAGGGTTGAACAGGGAAGAACTGAAGCTTTCTTT
TRBD2,TRBJ2-3,once,TRBV12-5,CASGYGGTSGPRAASTDTQYF,TGTGCTAGTGGTTACGGAGGGACTAGCGGACCTAGGGCGGCTAGCACAGATACGCAGTATTTT
TRBD2,TRBJ2-5,NA,TRBV7-7,CASSRQLAGGPQETQYF,TGTGCTAGCAGCCGCCAACTAGCGGGAGGTCCCCAAGAGACCCAGTACTTC